A single sample gave rise to the 17 T cell receptor beta chains below, sequenced in a study of shared clonotypes between healthy human individuals (dated by TCRdb to the early 2020s). The library relied on the immunoSEQ multiplex PCR assay. TCRdb stores this immuneACCESS table with in-frame sequences only. Part of the clones is absent; in the studies checked, under half of the shortfall reflects unresolved V genes, and no reason is known for the rest. Across this sample there are about 680,000 clones, with roughly 70% seen only once. Of the sample, 1.5% to 2% is held by the ten largest clones. Sequenced: memory CD4+ T cells sorted from blood. The cell subset or site label here, explained by the study, means: CD45RA-negative fraction. Every receptor here comes from a woman aged 25 to 39 in good health.

The V gene is TRBV28, the J gene TRBJ1-2; D not resolved. The CDR3 is 13 amino acids. CDR1 and CDR2 from the germline V gene are MDHEN and SYDVKM. V dropped 6 bases and J dropped 8 bases, with 16 bases sitting between them. The CDR3, as DNA: TGTGCCAGCAGCCCAATCGGGGTTAAAGGCTACACCTTC. This sequence encodes CASSPIGVKGYTF.

V usage is TRBV9 and J usage is TRBJ1-2; 9 nucleotides match TRBD1. Trimming at V came to 3 bases and at J to 1 base, leaving 1 base not matched to a gene. The CDR3 contains 14 residues. Germline-derived CDR1 and CDR2 are SGDLS and YYNGEE. The CDR3, as DNA: TGTGCCAGCAGCGCGACAGGGGGTAACTATGGCTACACCTTC. Residues: CASSATGGNYGYTF.

This clone was counted a single time. The chain links TRBV4-1 to TRBJ2-2, with a possible D match to TRBD2 (5 bases). CDR1 is MGHRA and CDR2 is YSYEKL in the germline V gene. The CDR3 is 17 amino acids. Trimming removed 0 bases from V and 2 bases from J, with 13 bases in between. This CDR3 reads CASSQDFTRSNTGELFF. DNA of the CDR3: TGCGCCAGCAGCCAAGATTTTACTAGGTCAAACACCGGGGAGCTGTTTTTT.

The chain couples TRBV4-1 to TRBJ1-5; 7 bases are a match to TRBD1. CDR1 is MGHRA, CDR2 YSYEKL, per germline. There are 16 residues in the CDR3. The ends lost 4 bases at V and 3 bases at J; junction bases unmatched: 9. The CDR3 nucleotides read TGCGCCAGCAGCCGAGACCCGACAGGGACCAATCAGCCCCAGCATTTT. Its protein is CASSRDPTGTNQPQHF.

This chain links TRBV18 with TRBJ2-7, with D perhaps TRBD2 (5 bases). V lost 0 bases and J 2 bases, leaving 8 bases between the germline ends. Germline CDR1 is KGHSH and CDR2 is LQKENI. The CDR3 has 14 residues. The DNA of the CDR3 is TGTGCCAGCTCACCACCGACACTAGCCTACGAGCAGTACTTC. Translation gives CASSPPTLAYEQYF.

The V and J genes are TRBV9 and TRBJ2-5, with unresolved D. CDR1 is SGDLS and CDR2 is YYNGEE in the germline V gene. Trimming took 1 base from V and 5 from J, leaving 15 bases between them. CDR3 length equals 15 residues. This chain's CDR3 is CASSVRREPGETQYF. CDR3 nucleotides: TGTGCCAGCAGCGTAAGGAGAGAACCTGGGGAGACCCAGTACTTC.

This clone has ten or more counts. The V gene is TRBV7-2, the J gene TRBJ1-4; D gene uncertain. CDR1 is SGHTA and CDR2 is FQGNSA in the germline V gene. The CDR3 loop spans 18 amino acids. Between the trimmed V and J ends, which lost 4 bases and 5 bases, there was a span of 23 bases. DNA for the CDR3: TGTGCCAGCAGCTCCTATTTGCCCCTCAGGCCCTCGAATGAAAAACTGTTTTTT. It translates to CASSSYLPLRPSNEKLFF.

This clone has only a few counts. The chain joins TRBV7-6 to TRBJ2-2, with 8 bases fitting TRBD1. Germline CDR1 SGHVS, CDR2 FNYEAQ. This CDR3 contains 15 residues. Losses at the gene ends were 7 bases for V and 2 bases for J; bases not matched to a gene: 6. This CDR3 is CASTLDRGNTGELFF. In nucleotides, the CDR3 is TGTGCCAGCACCCTTGACAGGGGTAACACCGGGGAGCTGTTTTTT.

This chain joins TRBV18 and TRBJ2-1; either TRBD1 or TRBD2 may supply D (6 bases each). The CDR3 extends over 16 amino acids. The V end lost 0 bases, the J end lost 6 bases, and 15 bases lay between the germline ends. Per the germline V gene, CDR1 is KGHSH and CDR2 is LQKENI. In nucleotides, the CDR3 is TGTGCCAGCTCACCACCGGACAGCAGGGGAGGCAATGAGCAGTTCTTC. It is translated as CASSPPDSRGGNEQFF.

This sequence joins TRBV28 and TRBJ2-7, with D maybe TRBD2 (6 bases). This CDR3 region has 16 residues. Between the trimmed V and J ends, which lost 8 bases and 3 bases, there was a span of 23 bases. Germline values: CDR1 MDHEN, CDR2 SYDVKM. The CDR3 region is CASVGIRRDSYYEQYF. For the CDR3, the DNA is TGTGCCAGCGTGGGTATCCGGCGGGACTCCTACTACGAGCAGTACTTC.

On this clone itself: A much bigger clone sits one base away, suggesting this may be a read error. The chain has TRBV18 and TRBJ1-3; 8 bases align to TRBD1. This CDR3 comprises 15 residues. CDR1 is KGHSH and CDR2 is LQKENI in the germline V gene. DNA of the CDR3: TGTGCCGGCTCAGGACAGGGACTGTCTGGAAACACCATATATTTT. Its protein is CAGSGQGLSGNTIYF.

This rearrangement joins TRBV28 to TRBJ2-7; the D gene is possibly TRBD1 (5 bases). The CDR3 is made up of 12 amino acids. Germline-derived CDR1 and CDR2 are MDHEN and SYDVKM. V lost 8 bases to trimming and J lost 1 base, with 9 bases between them. The CDR3 is CASDPGSYEQYF. CDR3 sequence (DNA): TGTGCCAGCGATCCAGGGTCCTACGAGCAGTACTTC.

This clone was counted a few times. The chain has TRBV6-1 and TRBJ2-5; D tentatively fits TRBD1 or TRBD2 (5 bases each). Germline CDR1 reads MNHNS; CDR2 reads SASEGT. The CDR3 length is 17 residues. V lost 4 bases and J 5 bases, leaving 23 bases between the germline ends. This CDR3 is CASSGSASLGVGETQYF. The CDR3 coding sequence is TGTGCCAGCAGTGGTTCAGCCTCCTTGGGGGTGGGGGAGACCCAGTACTTC.

This clone was seen only a few times. This rearrangement joins TRBV6-5 to TRBJ2-7; possibly TRBD1 or TRBD2 for D (5 bases each). The CDR3 length is 14 residues. Trimming left V 10 bases short and J 4 bases short, with 20 bases between. Germline loops: CDR1 MNHEY, CDR2 SVGAGI. The CDR3 sequence is CATNPGKGSYEQYF. Written as DNA, the CDR3 is TGTGCCACCAATCCGGGCAAGGGGAGTTACGAGCAGTACTTC.

The V call is TRBV7-6, the J call TRBJ1-2; weak D call: TRBD1 (6 bases). The CDR3 is 15 residues long. The germline V gene has CDR1 SGHVS and CDR2 FNYEAQ. V was cut by 5 bases and J by 0 bases, with 13 bases left in between. Written as DNA, the CDR3 is TGTGCCAGCAGCCCTGAGGGGGGAGCTAACTATGGCTACACCTTC. It specifies CASSPEGGANYGYTF.

This clone was found a few times. The V and J genes are TRBV18 and TRBJ2-3, with D unclear. Germline CDR1 and CDR2: KGHSH and LQKENI. CDR3 length equals 12 residues. The V gene lost 3 bases and the J gene lost 2 bases, with 3 bases spanning the gap. CDR3 amino acids: CASSPATDTQYF. The CDR3, as DNA: TGTGCCAGCTCACCGGCCACAGATACGCAGTATTTT.

The genes are TRBV28 and TRBJ1-4; 8 nucleotides align to TRBD1. J lost 10 bases, V lost 4 bases, and 5 bases had no gene match. The CDR3 extends over 13 amino acids. Per germline, CDR1 MDHEN and CDR2 SYDVKM. In nucleotides, the CDR3 is TGTGCCAGCAGTTCGGACAGGGTGAGAAAACTGTTTTTT. It encodes CASSSDRVRKLFF.